Each of the 32 T cell receptor beta chains below was sequenced from the same sample in a study of blood T cell repertoires in COVID-19 (dated by TCRdb to about 2020). The receptor library was made with the immunoSEQ multiplex PCR assay. The table comes from immuneACCESS by way of TCRdb, which keeps in-frame sequences with V and J called. Part of the clones is missing from these tables; in studies checked, under half for an unresolved V gene and the rest for unknown reasons. The sample data list about 20,000 clones, and 85% to 90% of these were observed just once. The biggest ten clones account for 3.8% of the sample. What was sequenced was peripheral blood. The receptors were sampled from a man aged 45-60 years with active COVID-19.

The chain combines TRBV7-9 with TRBJ2-3; 10 bases align to TRBD1. The CDR3 has 15 residues. Germline lookup yields CDR1 SEHNR and CDR2 FQNEAQ (reference sequence). V lost 5 bases to trimming and J lost 5 bases; unmatched junction nucleotides: 7. The CDR3 DNA reads TGTGCCAGCAGCCACGGACAGGGGGAACAAGATACGCAGTATTTT. It translates to CASSHGQGEQDTQYF.

This chain links TRBV27 with TRBJ2-3; 8 bases align to TRBD1. The CDR3 extends over 15 amino acids. Germline loops: CDR1 MNHEY, CDR2 SMNVEV (reference sequence). Losses at the gene ends were 7 bases for V and 6 bases for J; bases not matched to a gene: 12. CDR3: CASIPAGGPIDTQYF. In DNA form, the CDR3 reads TGTGCCAGCATTCCGGCAGGGGGCCCTATCGATACGCAGTATTTT.

This clone was seen a few times. The V and J genes are TRBV14 and TRBJ1-6; the D gene is possibly TRBD1 (5 bases). The germline V and J ends were trimmed by 8 bases and 8 bases, with 16 bases remaining between them. Per the germline V gene, CDR1 is SGHDN and CDR2 is FVKESK. The CDR3 spans 14 residues. CDR3 nucleotides: TGTGCCAGCCGGCGGGGGGGAGGGGATTCACCCCTCCACTTT. This translates into CASRRGGGDSPLHF.

The rearrangement uses TRBV10-1 and TRBJ2-5, with TRBD1 matching over 11 bases. The CDR3 has 16 residues. Trimming cost V 4 bases and J 0 bases; bases outside gene matches: 4. From germline, CDR1 is WNHNN and CDR2 SYGVQD (reference sequence). The CDR3 sequence is CASSGRTGGNQETQYF. CDR3 DNA sequence: TGCGCCAGCAGTGGACGGACAGGGGGCAACCAAGAGACCCAGTACTTC.

The chain combines TRBV5-4 with TRBJ2-2, with 9 bases matching TRBD2. V lost 7 bases to trimming and J lost 7 bases; unmatched junction nucleotides: 11. CDR1 is SGHNT and CDR2 is YYREEE in the germline V gene (reference sequence). The CDR3 is 15 residues long. The CDR3 DNA is TGTGCCAGCTCCCTGCGCGGGGGGGCTGTCGGGGAGCTGTTTTTT. Translated, it gives CASSLRGGAVGELFF.

This chain joins TRBV19 and TRBJ1-6; 7 bases line up with TRBD1. Germline V gene data show CDR1 as LNHDA and CDR2 as SQIVND (reference sequence). Germline trimming cut 2 bases from V and 8 bases from J; bases unmatched to any gene: 0. This CDR3 is 13 amino acids long. The CDR3 here is CASSIQGDSPLHF. The CDR3 DNA sequence: TGTGCCAGTAGTATACAGGGGGATTCACCCCTCCACTTT.

The J gene is TRBJ2-1, the V gene TRBV5-1, with 8 bases matching TRBD2. J gave up 5 bases and V 0 bases, and 4 bases lay outside the gene matches. CDR1 SGHRS and CDR2 YFSETQ come from the germline V gene. CDR3 length equals 15 residues. CDR3 amino acids: CASSLGTSRDNEQFF. The CDR3 bases are TGCGCCAGCAGCTTGGGGACTAGCAGGGACAATGAGCAGTTCTTC.

The chain combines TRBV5-1 with TRBJ1-1; perhaps TRBD1 as D (6 bases). The CDR3 loop spans 14 amino acids. Between the trimmed V and J ends, which lost 4 bases and 1 base, there was a span of 11 bases. Germline V gene sequence: CDR1 SGHRS, CDR2 YFSETQ. In nucleotides, the CDR3 is TGCGCCAGCAGCCTCCGGACAGCGAACACTGAAGCTTTCTTT. Protein: CASSLRTANTEAFF.

This clone was seen a single time. This chain connects TRBV9 to TRBJ2-3; 10 bases map to TRBD2. J was trimmed by 5 bases and V by 4 bases; bases with no gene match: 10. The CDR3 has 16 amino acids. The germline V gene encodes CDR1 SGDLS and CDR2 YYNGEE. CDR3 coding DNA: TGTGCCAGCAGCCTCGTCCAGCGGGGGGGCCAAGATACGCAGTATTTT. Translated: CASSLVQRGGQDTQYF.

The genes are TRBV18 and TRBJ2-7; 7 positions match TRBD1. The CDR3 is 15 amino acids. V lost 1 base, J lost 4 bases, and 7 bases stayed unmatched. Germline assignment: CDR1 KGHSH and CDR2 LQKENI. The CDR3 bases are TGTGCCAGCTCACCACAAGACAGGGTGGGTTACGAGCAGTACTTC. Translated: CASSPQDRVGYEQYF.

The J gene is TRBJ2-3, the V gene TRBV2; 9 bases agree with TRBD2. The CDR3 spans 14 residues. Germline V lookup: CDR1 SNHLY, CDR2 FYNNEI. V lost 3 bases, J lost 5 bases, and 3 bases stayed unmatched. The CDR3: CASSDSGGKDTQYF. The CDR3 nucleotides read TGTGCCAGCAGTGATAGCGGGGGCAAAGATACGCAGTATTTT. Looking up the rest from reference TRBV2 and TRBJ2-3 gives the full variable domain: EPEVTQTPSHQVTQMGQEVILRCVPISNHLYFYWYRQILGQKVEFLVSFYNNEISEKSEIFDDQFSVERPDGSNFTLKIRSTKLEDSAMYFCASSDSGGKDTQYFGPGTRLTVL.

This chain's CDR3 is CASSLDGQGTGELFF. CDR3 DNA sequence: TGTGCCAGCAGCTTAGACGGACAGGGAACCGGGGAGCTGTTTTTT. This chain joins TRBV7-7 and TRBJ2-2; 8 bases fit TRBD1. The CDR3 is made up of 15 amino acids. J gave up 5 bases and V 1 base, and 3 bases lay outside the gene matches. Germline-derived CDR1 and CDR2 are SSHAT and FNYEAQ (reference sequence).

This clone turned up a few times. The V and J genes are TRBV5-4 and TRBJ1-2, with TRBD1 identical over 9 bases. The CDR3 is made up of 16 amino acids. CDR1 and CDR2 from the germline V gene are SGHNT and YYREEE (reference sequence). Trimming took 1 base from V and 7 from J; bases not matched to a gene: 11. The DNA for the CDR3 is TGTGCCAGCAGCTTGAGGGACAGGGCTCCTTCGGCTGGCTACACCTTC. Translated, it gives CASSLRDRAPSAGYTF.

The V and J genes are TRBV11-3 and TRBJ1-1, with D perhaps matching TRBD1 (6 bases). From germline, CDR1 is SGHNT and CDR2 YENEEA. Trimming cost V 1 base and J 11 bases, with 17 bases left between them. This CDR3 is 14 amino acids long. CDR3 loop: CASSLGGVGAEAFF. The CDR3 DNA reads as TGTGCCAGCAGCTTAGGAGGCGTGGGGGCAGAGGCTTTCTTT.

The chain employs TRBV10-2 and TRBJ1-1; D is unresolved. Germline assignment: CDR1 WSHSY and CDR2 SAAADI. Between the trimmed V and J ends, which lost 7 bases and 4 bases, there was a span of 16 bases. The CDR3 sequence is 14 residues long. The CDR3 sequence is CASKPLGEVTEAFF. The CDR3 nucleotides are TGCGCCAGCAAACCGCTGGGCGAAGTCACTGAAGCTTTCTTT.

The count of this clone is one. This sequence joins TRBV29-1 and TRBJ1-2; perhaps TRBD1 as D (5 bases). Germline CDR1 SQVTM, CDR2 ANQGSEA. Trimming cost V 5 bases and J 7 bases, with 20 bases left between them. The CDR3 covers 14 residues. The CDR3: CSVLEGDVSIGYTF. The CDR3 DNA is TGCAGCGTTCTGGAAGGGGATGTATCTATTGGCTACACCTTC.

V is TRBV5-5 and J is TRBJ2-7, with D perhaps TRBD2 (5 bases). V lost 0 bases and J 3 bases, leaving 10 bases between the germline ends. The CDR3 has 14 residues. Looked up from germline, CDR1 is SGHKS and CDR2 is YYEKEE (reference sequence). This CDR3 reads CASSLVGKNYEQYF. The CDR3 nucleotides read TGTGCCAGCAGCTTGGTCGGGAAGAACTACGAGCAGTACTTC.

The chain employs TRBV6-2 or TRBV6-3 and TRBJ1-2, with D unresolved. The ends were cut back, 1 base at V and 5 bases at J, with 11 bases in the middle. The CDR3 has 14 residues. Germline V gene lookup returns CDR1 MNHEY and CDR2 SVGEGT. The DNA for the CDR3 is TGTGCCAGCAGTTACTACAGAGATTCATATGGCTACACCTTC. It yields the protein CASSYYRDSYGYTF.

The V and J genes are TRBV5-1 and TRBJ1-3, with TRBD1 matching 7 bases. Germline V gives CDR1 SGHRS, CDR2 YFSETQ. V shed 2 bases, J shed 4 bases, and the junction held 12 bases outside the gene matches. The CDR3 extends over 17 amino acids. As DNA, the CDR3 is TGCGCCAGCAGCTTAACAGGGGATCCCTCTTCGGGAAACACCATATATTTT. Translating gives CASSLTGDPSSGNTIYF.

This clone has a single count. V is TRBV5-1 and J is TRBJ2-2; D uncertain. Per the germline V gene, CDR1 is SGHRS and CDR2 is YFSETQ. This CDR3 has 13 amino acids. Trimming took 6 bases from V and 5 from J, leaving 11 bases between them. The CDR3 region has the DNA TGCGCCAGCACCCCTCCGGGTACCGGGGAGCTGTTTTTT. This codes for CASTPPGTGELFF.

This clone came up a few times. The chain has TRBV29-1 and TRBJ2-7, with 12 bases identical to TRBD1. The germline V gene has CDR1 SQVTM and CDR2 ANQGSEA. The CDR3 is 17 residues long. V shed 6 bases, J shed 4 bases, and the junction held 16 bases outside the gene matches. The chain's CDR3 is CSVGSSSGTGGGYEQYF. The CDR3 DNA follows: TGCAGCGTCGGATCCTCCTCCGGGACAGGGGGCGGATACGAGCAGTACTTC.

The rearrangement joins TRBV19 to TRBJ1-2; TRBD1 is a possible D gene (6 bases). The CDR3 totals 12 residues. Germline V gene lookup returns CDR1 LNHDA and CDR2 SQIVND (reference sequence). V lost 7 bases, J lost 6 bases, and 12 bases lay in between. In DNA, the CDR3 is TGTGCCAGTATCAAACAGGGTGATGGCTACACCTTC. Protein product: CASIKQGDGYTF. Together with reference TRBV19 and TRBJ1-2, the CDR3 gives the full variable domain: DGGITQSPKYLFRKEGQNVTLSCEQNLNHDAMYWYRQDPGQGLRLIYYSQIVNDFQKGDIAEGYSVSREKKESFPLTVTSAQKNPTAFYLCASIKQGDGYTFGSGTRLTVV.

CDR3 protein: CASSLRENQPQHF. The CDR3 DNA reads TGCGCCAGCAGCTTGCGCGAGAATCAGCCCCAGCATTTT. The rearrangement joins TRBV5-1 to TRBJ1-5; D gene unclear. Germline V lookup: CDR1 SGHRS, CDR2 YFSETQ. This CDR3 has 13 amino acids. V was cut by 1 base and J by 4 bases, with 6 bases left in between.

The chain combines TRBV6-5 with TRBJ1-4; no clear D. Looked up from germline, CDR1 is MNHEY and CDR2 is SVGAGI. This CDR3 region has 14 residues. With 5 bases removed from V and 10 bases from J, the gap between germline ends came to 17 bases. The CDR3 DNA sequence: TGTGCCAGCAGTACGGAGGGAGCGTCGGGAAAACTGTTTTTT. This translates into CASSTEGASGKLFF.

The chain couples TRBV6-2 or TRBV6-3 to TRBJ2-7; TRBD2 matches at 10 bases. V shed 6 bases, J shed 2 bases, and the junction held 7 bases outside the gene matches. The CDR3 contains 15 residues. Per the germline V gene, CDR1 is MNHEY and CDR2 is SVGEGT. CDR3 sequence reads: CASSPLAGEPYEQYF. The CDR3 DNA reads TGTGCCAGCAGCCCTCTAGCGGGGGAACCCTACGAGCAGTACTTC.

The rearrangement links TRBV12-3 or TRBV12-4 to TRBJ1-1; maybe TRBD1 (6 bases). The CDR3 is 12 residues long. V was cut by 5 bases and J by 10 bases, with 14 bases left in between. CDR3 sequence: CASSPGTKRAFF. The CDR3 DNA is TGTGCCAGCAGTCCAGGGACAAAAAGAGCTTTCTTT.

The rearrangement joins TRBV10-3 to TRBJ1-2; D gene ambiguous. CDR3 size: 14 residues. Trimming stripped 0 bases from V and 4 bases from J, with 9 bases between. Looked up from germline, CDR1 is ENHRY and CDR2 is SYGVKD. The CDR3 DNA is TGTGCCATCAGTGAGTCAGAGGGAACCTATGGCTACACCTTC. This translates into CAISESEGTYGYTF.

The chain carries TRBV9 and TRBJ2-1, with TRBD2 matching over 16 bases. V dropped 4 bases and J dropped 2; count of bases not matched to a gene: 6. The germline V gene encodes CDR1 SGDLS and CDR2 YYNGEE. The length of the CDR3 is 18 residues. Written as DNA, the CDR3 is TGTGCCAGCAGCTTTGGGACTAGCGGGGGGGCAACCTACAATGAGCAGTTCTTC. Residues: CASSFGTSGGATYNEQFF.

This sequence joins TRBV6-2 or TRBV6-3 and TRBJ2-3; TRBD1 matches 8 bases. This CDR3 is built from 16 residues. Germline values: CDR1 MNHEY, CDR2 SVGEGT. With V trimmed by 6 bases and J by 4 bases, 12 bases remained unmatched. The CDR3 DNA is TGTGCCAGCAGCGACGGACAGGGATTTATTTCAGATACGCAGTATTTT. Its protein is CASSDGQGFISDTQYF.

The rearrangement uses TRBV5-1 and TRBJ2-1, with 9 bases lining up with TRBD1. Germline CDR1 reads SGHRS; CDR2 reads YFSETQ. Trimming took 2 bases from V and 5 from J; bases not matched to a gene: 5. The CDR3 is made up of 15 amino acids. Here the CDR3 reads CASSFRDRDNNEQFF. Written as DNA, the CDR3 is TGCGCCAGCAGCTTCCGGGACAGGGACAACAATGAGCAGTTCTTC.

The V call is TRBV3-1 (or the pseudogene TRBV3-2), the J call TRBJ2-1, with 11 nucleotides matching TRBD2. Looked up from germline, CDR1 is LGHDT and CDR2 is YNNKEL (reference sequence). This CDR3 spans 20 amino acids. The V and J ends lost 4 bases and 0 bases, in that order; junction bases with no gene match: 14. CDR3: CASSLQALAGGLYSYNEQFF. In DNA, the CDR3 is TGTGCCAGCAGCCTCCAAGCCCTAGCGGGGGGCCTGTACTCCTACAATGAGCAGTTCTTC.

This chain uses TRBV19 with TRBJ1-2; D possibly corresponds to TRBD1 (5 bases). The V gene lost 6 bases and the J gene lost 2 bases, with 10 bases spanning the gap. CDR3 length: 13 amino acids. The V gene's germline CDR1 is LNHDA and CDR2 SQIVND (reference sequence). CDR3 bases: TGTGCCAGTAGCGGTCAGGGAAACTATGGCTACACCTTC. Its translation: CASSGQGNYGYTF.